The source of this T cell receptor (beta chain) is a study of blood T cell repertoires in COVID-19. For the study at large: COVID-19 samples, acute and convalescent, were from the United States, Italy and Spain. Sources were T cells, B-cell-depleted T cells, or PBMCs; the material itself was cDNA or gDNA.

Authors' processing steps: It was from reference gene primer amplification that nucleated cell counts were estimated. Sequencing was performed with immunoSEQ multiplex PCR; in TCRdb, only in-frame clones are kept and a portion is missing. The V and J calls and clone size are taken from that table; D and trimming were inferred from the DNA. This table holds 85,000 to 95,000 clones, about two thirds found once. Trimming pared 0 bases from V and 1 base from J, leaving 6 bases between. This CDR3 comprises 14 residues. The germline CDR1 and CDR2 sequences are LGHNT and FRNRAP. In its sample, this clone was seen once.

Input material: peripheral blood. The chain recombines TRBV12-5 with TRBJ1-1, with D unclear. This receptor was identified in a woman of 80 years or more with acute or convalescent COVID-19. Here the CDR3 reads CASGLVQQNTEAFF. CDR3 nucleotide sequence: TGTGCTAGTGGTTTGGTACAACAGAACACTGAAGCTTTCTTT.